Below, 21 T cell receptor beta chains from the same sample are listed, as sequenced in a study of shared clonotypes between healthy human individuals. TCRdb's table, derived via immunoSEQ multiplex PCR, lists solely in-frame clones and lacks some. The sample contains about 1.1 million clones, 70% to 80% of which appear only once. Sequenced: memory CD4+ T cells from PBMCs. Subset denoted: CD45RA-negative fraction. The receptors shown here come from a man between 18 and 35 years old in good health. Some clones in this sample may be carry-over from other donors' samples.

This clone was detected only once. This chain joins TRBV19 and TRBJ2-3; 11 nucleotides line up with TRBD1. Germline CDR1 LNHDA, CDR2 SQIVND (reference sequence). The CDR3 is 15 amino acids. V dropped 8 bases and J dropped 2; count of bases not matched to a gene: 6. The chain's CDR3 is CASSRTGGVTDTQYF. As DNA, the CDR3 is TGTGCCAGTTCCCGGACAGGGGGCGTCACAGATACGCAGTATTTT.

This rearrangement joins TRBV9 to TRBJ2-1, with D perhaps TRBD2 (5 bases). V dropped 2 bases and J dropped 4 bases, with 13 bases sitting between them. Germline values: CDR1 SGDLS, CDR2 YYNGEE. The CDR3 has 15 residues. The CDR3 spells CASSVWESTYNEQFF. CDR3 bases: TGTGCCAGCAGCGTTTGGGAGAGTACGTACAATGAGCAGTTCTTC.

The CDR3 spells CASSATGATGNTIYF. The CDR3 DNA is TGTGCCAGCAGCGCGACAGGCGCAACAGGAAACACCATATATTTT. The V and J genes are TRBV9 and TRBJ1-3, with D perhaps matching TRBD1 (6 bases). This CDR3 is built from 15 residues. The ends were cut back, 3 bases at V and 4 bases at J, with 14 bases in the middle. Germline loops: CDR1 SGDLS, CDR2 YYNGEE.

J is TRBJ1-2 and V is TRBV11-2; D perhaps matches TRBD1 (5 bases). Trimming stripped 5 bases from V and 2 bases from J, with 15 bases between. From germline, CDR1 is SGHAT and CDR2 FQNNGV. CDR3 length: 15 amino acids. CDR3 in DNA: TGTGCCAGCAGCCCCCTTCCAGGGACGAACTATGGCTACACCTTC. This translates into CASSPLPGTNYGYTF.

This chain joins TRBV5-8 and TRBJ1-5; D may be TRBD1 (5 bases). Trimming left V 0 bases short and J 2 bases short, with 12 bases between. The CDR3 is 16 amino acids. Germline CDR1 is SGHTS and CDR2 is YDEGEE. The DNA for the CDR3 is TGTGCCAGCAGCTTGGACACGGGGGTGCGCAATCAGCCCCAGCATTTT. This sequence encodes CASSLDTGVRNQPQHF.

Points on this clone: Other DNA sequences in this sample translate to the same CDR3. The chain is built from TRBV29-1 and TRBJ2-1; D remains ambiguous. Trimming left V 5 bases short and J 4 bases short, with 6 bases between. Germline V CDR1 and CDR2: SQVTM, ANQGSEA. The CDR3 sequence is 11 residues long. CDR3: CSVSSYNEQFF. CDR3 coding DNA: TGCAGCGTTTCCAGTTACAATGAGCAGTTCTTC.

The chain is built from TRBV7-2 and TRBJ1-1, with D perhaps TRBD1 (5 bases). The CDR3 length is 13 residues. Germline V lookup: CDR1 SGHTA, CDR2 FQGNSA. The V and J ends lost 1 base and 6 bases respectively, with 9 bases between them. The CDR3 sequence is CASSLESRAEAFF. As DNA, the CDR3 is TGTGCCAGCAGCTTAGAAAGCAGGGCTGAAGCTTTCTTT.

The chain carries TRBV7-2 and TRBJ1-5, with TRBD1 as a possible D gene (6 bases). The CDR3 spans 15 residues. Trimming pared 1 base from V and 3 bases from J, leaving 10 bases between. Germline V gene sequence: CDR1 SGHTA, CDR2 FQGNSA. This chain's CDR3 is CASSLESGDNQPQHF. CDR3 DNA: TGTGCCAGCAGCTTAGAATCAGGGGACAATCAGCCCCAGCATTTT.

The chain carries TRBV5-1 and TRBJ1-1; 9 nucleotides align to TRBD1. V shed 5 bases, J shed 4 bases, and the junction held 12 bases outside the gene matches. This CDR3 region has 16 residues. The germline V gene encodes CDR1 SGHRS and CDR2 YFSETQ. The CDR3 DNA sequence: TGCGCCAGCAGTTTCCTGTCGACAGGGGGAAGCACTGAAGCTTTCTTT. It is translated as CASSFLSTGGSTEAFF.

The table lists this clone with many counts. The chain couples TRBV6-5 to TRBJ1-2; 8 nucleotides agree with TRBD1. The V segment lost 4 bases and the J segment 7 bases; nucleotides outside the gene matches: 5. Germline V gives CDR1 MNHEY, CDR2 SVGAGI. The CDR3 consists of 13 residues. CDR3 sequence reads: CASSSGQGPGYTF. The CDR3 DNA reads as TGTGCCAGCAGTTCCGGACAGGGACCTGGCTACACCTTC.

In its sample, this clone was seen a few times. The rearrangement links TRBV7-9 to TRBJ1-1, with 7 bases fitting TRBD1. The germline gives CDR1 SEHNR, CDR2 FQNEAQ (reference sequence). The CDR3 is 10 amino acids. V lost 5 bases to trimming and J lost 14 bases; unmatched junction nucleotides: 5. CDR3 protein: CASSEYRGFF. The CDR3 coding sequence is TGTGCCAGCAGCGAATACAGGGGCTTCTTT. Looking up the rest from reference TRBV7-9 and TRBJ1-1 gives the full variable domain: DTGVSQNPRHKITKRGQNVTFRCDPISEHNRLYWYRQTLGQGPEFLTYFQNEAQLEKSRLLSDRFSAERPKGSFSTLEIQRTEQGDSAMYLCASSEYRGFFGQGTRLTVV.

The chain recombines TRBV7-3 with TRBJ2-3; the D gene is possibly TRBD1 (7 bases). This CDR3 has 15 amino acids. Trimming removed 3 bases at V and 3 bases at J, with 13 bases between. Germline CDR1 reads SGHTA; CDR2 reads FQGTGA. The CDR3 DNA reads TGTGCCAGCAGCTTTGCCCCAGGGGGGACAGATACGCAGTATTTT. Protein sequence: CASSFAPGGTDTQYF.

The chain has TRBV7-2 and TRBJ1-4; no clear D. Germline CDR1 reads SGHTA; CDR2 reads FQGNSA. V gave up 2 bases and J gave up 0 bases, with 7 bases separating them. The CDR3 runs 15 residues. CDR3: CASSLKRATNEKLFF. The DNA of the CDR3 is TGTGCCAGCAGCTTAAAACGAGCAACTAATGAAAAACTGTTTTTT.

This clone was recorded a few times. The V and J genes are TRBV5-1 and TRBJ2-7; 8 bases match TRBD2. Germline V gene lookup returns CDR1 SGHRS and CDR2 YFSETQ. The V segment lost 1 base and the J segment 2 bases; nucleotides outside the gene matches: 5. The CDR3 loop spans 15 amino acids. The DNA for the CDR3 is TGCGCCAGCAGCTTGTCCCTAGCGGGTCCCTACGAGCAGTACTTC. Its translation is CASSLSLAGPYEQYF.

This chain uses TRBV27 with TRBJ2-7; D is undetermined. The CDR3 has 14 amino acids. Germline V gene data show CDR1 as MNHEY and CDR2 as SMNVEV (reference sequence). Trimming removed 5 bases from V and 4 bases from J, with 15 bases in between. The CDR3 spells CASSTRKNQYEQYF. CDR3 nucleotides: TGTGCCAGCAGTACCCGGAAGAATCAATACGAGCAGTACTTC.

This clone has more than one count but fewer than ten. The chain carries TRBV9 and TRBJ1-5; D is possibly TRBD1 (5 bases). Looked up from germline, CDR1 is SGDLS and CDR2 is YYNGEE. The length of the CDR3 is 13 residues. The V gene lost 0 bases and the J gene lost 11 bases, with 12 bases spanning the gap. CDR3 region: CASSVEGTSAQHF. CDR3 DNA: TGTGCCAGCAGCGTAGAGGGGACTTCGGCCCAGCATTTT.

The rearrangement links TRBV28 to TRBJ2-7; TRBD1 might be the D (5 bases). This CDR3 has 14 residues. Germline CDR1 is MDHEN and CDR2 is SYDVKM. V was cut by 0 bases and J by 5 bases, with 11 bases left in between. The CDR3 DNA sequence: TGTGCCAGCAGTTTATGGACGACCAGGGACGAGCAGTACTTC. It yields the protein CASSLWTTRDEQYF.

This clone was seen more than once but under ten times. The chain is built from TRBV9 and TRBJ1-2; possible D gene TRBD1, 6 bases. Germline values: CDR1 SGDLS, CDR2 YYNGEE. The CDR3 runs 17 residues. The V end lost 0 bases, the J end lost 2 bases, and 17 bases lay between the germline ends. CDR3 nucleotide sequence: TGTGCCAGCAGCGTAGCTACAACATGGGACAAGAACTATGGCTACACCTTC. Amino acids: CASSVATTWDKNYGYTF.

The chain carries TRBV28 and TRBJ2-3; 7 nucleotides agree with TRBD2. V lost 7 bases and J lost 1; bases outside the gene matches: 2. Germline assignment: CDR1 MDHEN and CDR2 SYDVKM. CDR3 size: 13 residues. The CDR3 sequence is CASNRGGTDTQYF. The CDR3 DNA reads as TGTGCCAGCAACCGGGGGGGCACAGATACGCAGTATTTT.

This sequence joins TRBV4-2 and TRBJ2-7; possible D gene TRBD1, 5 bases. The CDR3 spans 15 residues. The germline gives CDR1 LGHNA, CDR2 YNFKEQ. V shed 0 bases and J shed 7 bases, with 16 bases lying between them. This chain's CDR3 is CASSQETATWSEQYF. The DNA for the CDR3 is TGTGCCAGCAGCCAAGAGACAGCCACATGGTCGGAGCAGTACTTC.

The chain combines TRBV29-1 with TRBJ2-1; 9 nucleotides align to TRBD1. J lost 0 bases, V lost 4 bases, and 7 bases had no gene match. Germline V lookup: CDR1 SQVTM, CDR2 ANQGSEA. The CDR3 is made up of 16 amino acids. CDR3: CSVVQGAILSYNEQFF. The CDR3 DNA sequence: TGCAGCGTTGTACAGGGGGCTATTCTCTCCTACAATGAGCAGTTCTTC.